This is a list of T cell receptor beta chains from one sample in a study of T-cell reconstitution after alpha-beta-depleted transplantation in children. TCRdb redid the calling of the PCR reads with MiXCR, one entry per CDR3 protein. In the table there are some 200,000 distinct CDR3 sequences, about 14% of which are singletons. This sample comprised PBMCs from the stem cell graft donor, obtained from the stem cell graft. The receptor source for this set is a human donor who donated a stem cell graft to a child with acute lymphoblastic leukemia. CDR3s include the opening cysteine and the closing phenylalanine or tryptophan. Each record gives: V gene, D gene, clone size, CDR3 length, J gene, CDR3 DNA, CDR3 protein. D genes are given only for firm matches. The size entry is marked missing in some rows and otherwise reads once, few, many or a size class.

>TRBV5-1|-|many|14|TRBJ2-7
TGCGCCAGCACCGCCACGGGCGTGAGGGACGAGCAGTACTTC
CASTATGVRDEQYF
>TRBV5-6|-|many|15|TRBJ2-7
TGTGCCAGCAGCTTGTCGGTGACAGGAATCTACGAGCAGTACTTC
CASSLSVTGIYEQYF
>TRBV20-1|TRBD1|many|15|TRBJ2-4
TGCAGTGCTAGAGTGAGCCCAGGGGGCAAAAACATTCAGTACTTC
CSARVSPGGKNIQYF
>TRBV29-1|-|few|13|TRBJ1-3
TGCAGCGCCCAAATGATGGGGGGAAACACCATATATTTT
CSAQMMGGNTIYF
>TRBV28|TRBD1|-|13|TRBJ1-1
TGTGCCAGCACCCTGGACAGGGGGCGAGGGGCTTTCTTT
CASTLDRGRGAFF
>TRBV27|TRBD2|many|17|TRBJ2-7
TGTGCCAGCAGTTTAAGCCCCGGACTAGCGGGAGATTACGAGCAGTACTTC
CASSLSPGLAGDYEQYF
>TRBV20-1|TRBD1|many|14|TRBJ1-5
TGCAGTGCTATCCGGGACAGTACAGTTCGGCCCCAGCATTTT
CSAIRDSTVRPQHF
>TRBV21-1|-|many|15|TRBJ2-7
TGTGCCGACCTCAGCACCCGGGACGGCTTCTACGAGCAGTACTTC
CADLSTRDGFYEQYF
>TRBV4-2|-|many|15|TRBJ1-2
TGTGCCAGCAGCCAACCCCGGGGAAATCAATATGGCTACACCTTC
CASSQPRGNQYGYTF
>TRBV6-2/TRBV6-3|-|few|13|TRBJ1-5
TGTGCCAGCAGTTACTCGCGGGATCAGCCCCAGCATTTT
CASSYSRDQPQHF
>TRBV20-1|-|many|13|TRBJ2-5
TGCAGTGCTGATAGTGGTCGCCAAGAGACCCAGTACTTC
CSADSGRQETQYF
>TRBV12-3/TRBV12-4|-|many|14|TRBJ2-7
TGTGCCAGCAGTTTAGCTCCAGGTGTAAGGGAGCAGTACTTC
CASSLAPGVREQYF
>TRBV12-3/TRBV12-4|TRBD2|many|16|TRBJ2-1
TGTGCCGGGGGACTAGCGGGGTCCGGTGGGTACAATGAGCAGTTCTTC
CAGGLAGSGGYNEQFF
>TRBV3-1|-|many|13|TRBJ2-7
TGTGCCAGCAGCCCGCCATGGGAGCACGAGCAGTACTTC
CASSPPWEHEQYF
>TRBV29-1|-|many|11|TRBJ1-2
TGCAGCGTTGAAAAAGGGGTCGGCTACACCTTC
CSVEKGVGYTF
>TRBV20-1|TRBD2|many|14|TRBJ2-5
TGCAGTGCTAGCTTACTAGCGGGAGCGGAGACCCAGTACTTC
CSASLLAGAETQYF
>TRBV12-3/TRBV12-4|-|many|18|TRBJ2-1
TGTGCCAGCAGTTTTAAGACTCTCGGGTACGGGGGTAGGAATGAGCAGTTCTTC
CASSFKTLGYGGRNEQFF
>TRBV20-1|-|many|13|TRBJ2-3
TGCAGTGCTGCGGGGTTTTCCACAGATACGCAGTATTTT
CSAAGFSTDTQYF
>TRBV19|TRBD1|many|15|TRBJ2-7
TGTGCCAGTAGCCCCCGGACAGGGAGCTCCTACGAGCAGTACTTC
CASSPRTGSSYEQYF
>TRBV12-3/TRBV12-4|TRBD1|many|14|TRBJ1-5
TGTGCCAGCAGCCGGGGGACAGAAAATCAGCCCCAGCATTTT
CASSRGTENQPQHF
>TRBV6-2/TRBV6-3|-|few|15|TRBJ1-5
TGTGCCAGCAGTTACGACAGTTGGCTCAATCAGCCCCAGCATTTT
CASSYDSWLNQPQHF
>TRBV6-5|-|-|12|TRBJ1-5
TGTGCCGGCTCTGGGGGGAACCAGCCCCAGCATTTT
CAGSGGNQPQHF
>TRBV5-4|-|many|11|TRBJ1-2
TGTGCCAGCTTTGGACTGGGTGGCTACACCTTC
CASFGLGGYTF
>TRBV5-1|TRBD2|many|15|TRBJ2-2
TGCGCCAGCAGCTTGCCTAGCGGCCACACCGGGGAGCTGTTTTTT
CASSLPSGHTGELFF
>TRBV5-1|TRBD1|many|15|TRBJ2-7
TGCGCCAGCAGCTGGGGACAGATAGACTCCTACGAGCAGTACTTC
CASSWGQIDSYEQYF
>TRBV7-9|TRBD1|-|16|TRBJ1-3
TGTGCCAGCAGACGGGGACAGTCGATCTCTGGAAACACCATATATTTT
CASRRGQSISGNTIYF
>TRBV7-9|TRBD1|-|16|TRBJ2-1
TGTGCCAGCAGTTTCTATCAGGGGGCTGTTATGCATGAGCAGTTCTTC
CASSFYQGAVMHEQFF
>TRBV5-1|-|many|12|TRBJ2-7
TGCGCCAGCAGCCTGGACGGAAACGAGCAGTACTTC
CASSLDGNEQYF
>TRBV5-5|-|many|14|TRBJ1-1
TGTGCCAGCAGCCCCCGGGGAGTGAACACTGAAGCTTTCTTT
CASSPRGVNTEAFF
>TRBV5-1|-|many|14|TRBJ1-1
TGCGCCAGCAGCTTGGCCGGACAGCCCACTGAAGCTTTCTTT
CASSLAGQPTEAFF
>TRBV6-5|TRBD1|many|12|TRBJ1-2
TGTGCCAGCAGTCTCGACAGGGGAGGGTTCACCTTC
CASSLDRGGFTF
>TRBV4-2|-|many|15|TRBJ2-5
TGTGCCAGCAGCCAAGACGGACTTTACCAAGAGACCCAGTACTTC
CASSQDGLYQETQYF
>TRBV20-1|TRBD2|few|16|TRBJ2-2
TGCAGTGCTAGGACCATAGCGGGAGGACACACCGGGGAGCTGTTTTTT
CSARTIAGGHTGELFF
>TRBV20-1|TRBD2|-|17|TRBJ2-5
TGCTGTGCTAGAGATTTTAGGTCTAGCGGGATAGTGGAGACCCAGTACTTC
CCARDFRSSGIVETQYF
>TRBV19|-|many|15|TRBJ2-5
TGTGCCAGTAGAGACCGGGACTTGTCTCAAGAGACCCAGTACTTC
CASRDRDLSQETQYF
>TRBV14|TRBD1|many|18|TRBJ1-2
TGTGCCAGCAGCCTAATGGCACCAGGCGTGGAGGGGGCCTATGGCTACACCTTC
CASSLMAPGVEGAYGYTF
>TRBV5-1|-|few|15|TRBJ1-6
TGCGCCAGCAGCTTGGGGGCAGGGGTCGATTCACCCCTCCACTTT
CASSLGAGVDSPLHF
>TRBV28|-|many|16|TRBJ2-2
TGTGCCAGCCGCCCTGAAAGATGGGCGAACACCGGGGAGCTGTTTTTT
CASRPERWANTGELFF
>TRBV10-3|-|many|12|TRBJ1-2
TGTGCCATCAGTGAGGGGAACTATGGCTACACCTTC
CAISEGNYGYTF
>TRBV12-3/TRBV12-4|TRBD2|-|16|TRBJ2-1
TGTGCCAGCAGCCGACTAGCGGGAGAGTATAACAATGAGCAGTTCTTC
CASSRLAGEYNNEQFF
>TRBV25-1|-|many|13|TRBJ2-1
TGTGCCAGCAGTGAATTCGGTTCAGGGGAGCAGTTCTTC
CASSEFGSGEQFF
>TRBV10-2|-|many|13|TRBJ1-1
TGCGCCAGCAGTGTAAAAACAGGGCCAGAGGCTTTCTTT
CASSVKTGPEAFF
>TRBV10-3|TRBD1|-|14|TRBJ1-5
TGTGCCACGAATAACAGGGGTAGCGAGCAGCCCCAGCATTTT
CATNNRGSEQPQHF
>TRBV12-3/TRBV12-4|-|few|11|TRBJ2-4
TGTGCCAGCGCGGGCGAAAACATTCAGTACTTC
CASAGENIQYF
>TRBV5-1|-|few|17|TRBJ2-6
TGCGCCAGCAGCTTGGCCCAGGACTACTCTGGGGCCAACGTCCTGACTTTC
CASSLAQDYSGANVLTF
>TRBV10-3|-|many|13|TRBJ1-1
TGTGCCATCAGTGTCACCTTGAACACTGAAGCTTTCTTT
CAISVTLNTEAFF
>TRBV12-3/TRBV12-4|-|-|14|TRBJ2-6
TGTGCCAGCAGCCCCTCCAATGGGGCCAACGGCCTGACTTTC
CASSPSNGANGLTF
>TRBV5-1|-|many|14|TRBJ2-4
TGCGCCAGCAGCACCGGGACAACCAAAAACATTCAGTACTTC
CASSTGTTKNIQYF
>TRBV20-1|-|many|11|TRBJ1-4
TGCAGTGCTAGGTTTTCGGAAAAACTGTTTTTT
CSARFSEKLFF